What follows are 4 T cell receptor beta chains derived from one specimen sequenced in a study of T cells after somatic rescue of genetic block. Profiled with immunoSEQ multiplex PCR; TCRdb holds only in-frame clones, not every one. The sample lists fewer than 15,000 clones; approximately 70% were seen once. The sample comprised peripheral blood mononuclear cells (PBMCs). All receptors come from a boy aged 5 to 17.

The chain couples TRBV6-5 to TRBJ1-3, with D possibly matching TRBD1 (6 bases). Trimming removed 6 bases from V and 4 bases from J, with 16 bases in between. The CDR3 sequence is 15 residues long. The germline V gene has CDR1 MNHEY and CDR2 SVGAGI. The CDR3 loop reads CASSGQPLVGNTIYF. The CDR3 DNA reads TGTGCCAGCAGCGGACAGCCCCTGGTGGGAAACACCATATATTTT.

This clone was observed a single time. This chain's CDR3 is CASSFSGQPLYGYTF. The CDR3, as DNA: TGTGCCAGCAGTTTCTCGGGACAGCCCCTTTATGGCTACACCTTC. The rearrangement uses TRBV28 and TRBJ1-2; the match to TRBD1 covers 7 bases. Germline values: CDR1 MDHEN, CDR2 SYDVKM. The length of the CDR3 is 15 residues. V was pared by 3 bases and J by 5 bases, with 9 bases of the junction left unmatched.

This rearrangement joins TRBV29-1 to TRBJ2-7; tentatively, D is TRBD2 (6 bases). V was pared by 7 bases and J by 4 bases, with 32 bases between. Germline CDR1 reads SQVTM; CDR2 reads ANQGSEA. The CDR3 loop spans 18 amino acids. CDR3 protein: CSGGGRTRREKGEYEQYF. The CDR3 coding sequence is TGCAGCGGCGGCGGTAGAACTAGACGGGAGAAAGGGGAATACGAGCAGTACTTC.

The chain is built from TRBV9 and TRBJ2-3, with D perhaps being TRBD1 or TRBD2 (6 bases each). There are 16 residues in the CDR3. Germline assignment: CDR1 SGDLS and CDR2 YYNGEE. V lost 0 bases, J lost 1 base, and 12 bases lay in between. In DNA, the CDR3 is TGTGCCAGCAGCGTAGTGCCGGGGGCTGGCACAGATACGCAGTATTTT. This gives the protein CASSVVPGAGTDTQYF.